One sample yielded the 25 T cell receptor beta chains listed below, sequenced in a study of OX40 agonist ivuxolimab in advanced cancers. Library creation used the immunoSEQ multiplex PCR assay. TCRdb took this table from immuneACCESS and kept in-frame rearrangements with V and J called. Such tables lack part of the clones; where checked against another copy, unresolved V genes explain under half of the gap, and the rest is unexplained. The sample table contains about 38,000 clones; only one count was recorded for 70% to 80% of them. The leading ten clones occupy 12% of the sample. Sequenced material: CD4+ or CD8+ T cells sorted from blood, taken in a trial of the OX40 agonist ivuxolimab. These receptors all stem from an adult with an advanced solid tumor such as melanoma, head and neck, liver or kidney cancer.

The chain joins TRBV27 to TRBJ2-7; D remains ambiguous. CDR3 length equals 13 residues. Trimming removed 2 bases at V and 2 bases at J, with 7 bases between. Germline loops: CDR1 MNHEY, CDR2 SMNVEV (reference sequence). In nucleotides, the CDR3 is TGTGCCAGCAGTTTAAGTCACCCCTACGAGCAGTACTTC. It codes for CASSLSHPYEQYF.

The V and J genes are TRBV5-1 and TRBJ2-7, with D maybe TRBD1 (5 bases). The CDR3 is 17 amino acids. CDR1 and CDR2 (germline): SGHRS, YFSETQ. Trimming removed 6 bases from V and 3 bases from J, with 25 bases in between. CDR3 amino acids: CASNNQTALSGHYEQYF. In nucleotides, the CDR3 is TGCGCCAGCAACAACCAGACAGCCCTCTCCGGCCACTACGAGCAGTACTTC.

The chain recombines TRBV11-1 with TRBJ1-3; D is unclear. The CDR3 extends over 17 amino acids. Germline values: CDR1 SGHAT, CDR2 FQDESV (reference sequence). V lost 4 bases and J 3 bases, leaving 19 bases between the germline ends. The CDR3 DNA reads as TGTGCCAGCAGCTCTTTGGGCGATCGGAATCGTGGAAACACCATATATTTT. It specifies CASSSLGDRNRGNTIYF.

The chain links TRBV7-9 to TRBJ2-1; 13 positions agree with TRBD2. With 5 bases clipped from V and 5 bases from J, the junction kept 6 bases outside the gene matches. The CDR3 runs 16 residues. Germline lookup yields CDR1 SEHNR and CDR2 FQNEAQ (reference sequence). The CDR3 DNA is TGTGCCAGCAGCAAGACGGGACTAGCGGGAAACAATGAGCAGTTCTTC. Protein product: CASSKTGLAGNNEQFF.

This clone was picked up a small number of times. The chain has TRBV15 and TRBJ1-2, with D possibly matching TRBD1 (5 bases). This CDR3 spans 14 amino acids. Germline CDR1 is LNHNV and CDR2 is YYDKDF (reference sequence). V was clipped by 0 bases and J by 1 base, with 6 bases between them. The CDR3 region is CATSRDDSNYGYTF. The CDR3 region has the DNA TGTGCCACCAGCAGAGACGACAGTAACTATGGCTACACCTTC.

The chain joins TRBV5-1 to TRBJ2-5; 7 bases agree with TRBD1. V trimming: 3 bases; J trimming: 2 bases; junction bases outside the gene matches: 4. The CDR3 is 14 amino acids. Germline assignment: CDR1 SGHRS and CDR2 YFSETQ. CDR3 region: CASSSQGDQETQYF. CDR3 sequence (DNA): TGCGCCAGCAGCTCGCAGGGGGATCAAGAGACCCAGTACTTC.

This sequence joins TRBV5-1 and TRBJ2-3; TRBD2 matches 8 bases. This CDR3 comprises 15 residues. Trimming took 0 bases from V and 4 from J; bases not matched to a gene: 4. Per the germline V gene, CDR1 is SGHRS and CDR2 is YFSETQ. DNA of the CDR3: TGCGCCAGCAGCTTGGCCGGGGGGGGCGCAGATACGCAGTATTTT. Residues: CASSLAGGGADTQYF.

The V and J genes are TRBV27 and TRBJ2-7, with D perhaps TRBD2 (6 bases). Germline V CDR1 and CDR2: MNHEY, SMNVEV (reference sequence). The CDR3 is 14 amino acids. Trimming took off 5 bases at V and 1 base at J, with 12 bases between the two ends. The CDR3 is CASSPPGGSYEQYF. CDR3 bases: TGTGCCAGCAGTCCTCCCGGGGGATCCTACGAGCAGTACTTC.

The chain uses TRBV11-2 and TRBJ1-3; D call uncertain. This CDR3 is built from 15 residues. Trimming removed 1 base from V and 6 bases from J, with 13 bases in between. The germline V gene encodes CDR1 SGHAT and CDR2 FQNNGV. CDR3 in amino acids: CASSLVRPQENTIYF. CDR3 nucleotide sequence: TGTGCCAGCAGCTTAGTGCGCCCCCAAGAAAACACCATATATTTT.

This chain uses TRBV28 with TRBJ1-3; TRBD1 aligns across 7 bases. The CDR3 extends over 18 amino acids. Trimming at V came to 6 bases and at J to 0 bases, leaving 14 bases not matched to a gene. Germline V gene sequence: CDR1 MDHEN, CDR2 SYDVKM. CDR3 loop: CASSGASGQANSGNTIYF. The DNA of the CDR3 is TGTGCCAGCAGCGGCGCCTCAGGACAGGCAAACTCTGGAAACACCATATATTTT.

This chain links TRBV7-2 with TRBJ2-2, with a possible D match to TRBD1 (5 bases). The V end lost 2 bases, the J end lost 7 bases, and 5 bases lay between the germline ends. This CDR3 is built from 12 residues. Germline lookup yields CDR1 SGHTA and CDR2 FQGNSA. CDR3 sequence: CASSLRGGELFF. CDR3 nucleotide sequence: TGTGCCAGCAGCTTAAGGGGCGGGGAGCTGTTTTTT.

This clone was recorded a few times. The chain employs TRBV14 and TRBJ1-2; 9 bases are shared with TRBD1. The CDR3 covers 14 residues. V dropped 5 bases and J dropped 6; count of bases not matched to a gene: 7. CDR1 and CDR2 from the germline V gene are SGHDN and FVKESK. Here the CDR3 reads CASSVSRQGDGYTF. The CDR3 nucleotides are TGTGCCAGCAGCGTGTCCCGACAGGGGGATGGCTACACCTTC.

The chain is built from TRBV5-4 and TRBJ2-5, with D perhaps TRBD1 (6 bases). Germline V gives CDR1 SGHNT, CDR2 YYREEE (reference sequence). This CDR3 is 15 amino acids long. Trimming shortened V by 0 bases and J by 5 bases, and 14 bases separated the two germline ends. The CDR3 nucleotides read TGTGCCAGCAGCTTGGCCAACAGGGCTGGGGAGACCCAGTACTTC. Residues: CASSLANRAGETQYF.

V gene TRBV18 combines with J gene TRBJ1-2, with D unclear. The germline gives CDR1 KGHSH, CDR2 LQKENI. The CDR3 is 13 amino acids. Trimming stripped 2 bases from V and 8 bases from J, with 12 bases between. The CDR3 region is CASSPGGDRGYTF. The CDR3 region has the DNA TGTGCCAGCTCACCAGGTGGAGATCGGGGCTACACCTTC.

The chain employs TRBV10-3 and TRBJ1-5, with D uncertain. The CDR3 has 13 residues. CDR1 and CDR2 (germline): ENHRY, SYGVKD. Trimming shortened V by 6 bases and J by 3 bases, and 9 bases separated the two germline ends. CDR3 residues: CAIRLGNNQPQHF. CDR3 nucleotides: TGTGCCATCAGATTGGGCAACAATCAGCCCCAGCATTTT.

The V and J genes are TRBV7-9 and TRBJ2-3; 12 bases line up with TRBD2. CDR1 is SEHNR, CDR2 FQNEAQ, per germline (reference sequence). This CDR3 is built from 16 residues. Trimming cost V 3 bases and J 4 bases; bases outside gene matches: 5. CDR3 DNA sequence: TGTGCCAGCAGCTTGACTAGCGGGAGAGTCGCAGATACGCAGTATTTT. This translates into CASSLTSGRVADTQYF.

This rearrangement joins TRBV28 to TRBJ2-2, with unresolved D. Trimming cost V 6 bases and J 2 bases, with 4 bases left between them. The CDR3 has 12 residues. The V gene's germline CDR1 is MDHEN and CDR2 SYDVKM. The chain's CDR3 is CASRENTGELFF. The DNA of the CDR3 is TGTGCCAGCAGGGAAAACACCGGGGAGCTGTTTTTT.

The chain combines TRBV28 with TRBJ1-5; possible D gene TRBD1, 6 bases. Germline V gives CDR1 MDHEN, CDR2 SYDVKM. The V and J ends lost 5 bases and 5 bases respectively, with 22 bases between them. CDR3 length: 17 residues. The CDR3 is CASSPREGGRIDQPQHF. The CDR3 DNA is TGTGCCAGCAGTCCCCGTGAGGGGGGGAGGATCGATCAGCCCCAGCATTTT.

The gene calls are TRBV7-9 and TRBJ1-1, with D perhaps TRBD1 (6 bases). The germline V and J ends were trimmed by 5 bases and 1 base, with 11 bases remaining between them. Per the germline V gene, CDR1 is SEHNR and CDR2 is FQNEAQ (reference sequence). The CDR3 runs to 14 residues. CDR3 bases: TGTGCCAGCAGCGGGATGGGACAGAACACTGAAGCTTTCTTT. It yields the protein CASSGMGQNTEAFF.

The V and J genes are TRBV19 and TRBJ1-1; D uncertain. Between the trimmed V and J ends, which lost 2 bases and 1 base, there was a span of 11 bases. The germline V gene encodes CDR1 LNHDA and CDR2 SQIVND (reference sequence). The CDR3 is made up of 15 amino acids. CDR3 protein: CASSISLVANTEAFF. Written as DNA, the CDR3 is TGTGCCAGTAGTATATCACTCGTCGCGAACACTGAAGCTTTCTTT.

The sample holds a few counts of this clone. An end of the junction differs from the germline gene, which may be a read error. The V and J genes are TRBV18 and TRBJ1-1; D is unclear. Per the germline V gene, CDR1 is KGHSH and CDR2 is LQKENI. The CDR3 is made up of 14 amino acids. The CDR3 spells CASSAPLTAEGAFF. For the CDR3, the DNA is TGTGCCAGCTCAGCACCCCTGACGGCCGAAGGGGCTTTCTTT. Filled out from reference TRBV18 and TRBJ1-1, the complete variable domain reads NAGVMQNPRHLVRRRGQEARLRCSPMKGHSHVYWYRQLPEEGLKFMVYLQKENIIDESGMPKERFSAEFPKEGPSILRIQQVVRGDSAAYFCASSAPLTAEGAFFGQGTRLTVV.

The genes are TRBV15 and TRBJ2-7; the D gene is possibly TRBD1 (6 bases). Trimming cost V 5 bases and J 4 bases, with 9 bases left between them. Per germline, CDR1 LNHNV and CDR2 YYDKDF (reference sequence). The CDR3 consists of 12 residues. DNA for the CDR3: TGTGCCACCAGCCGGGACAAGTACGAGCAGTACTTC. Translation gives CATSRDKYEQYF.

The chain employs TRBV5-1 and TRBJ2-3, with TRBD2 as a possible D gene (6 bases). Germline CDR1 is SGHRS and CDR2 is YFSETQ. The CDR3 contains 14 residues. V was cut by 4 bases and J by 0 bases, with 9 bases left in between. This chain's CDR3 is CASSIGGSTDTQYF. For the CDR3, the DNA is TGCGCCAGCAGCATCGGGGGTAGCACAGATACGCAGTATTTT. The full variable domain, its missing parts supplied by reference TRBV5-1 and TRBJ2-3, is KAGVTQTPRYLIKTRGQQVTLSCSPISGHRSVSWYQQTPGQGLQFLFEYFSETQRNKGNFPGRFSGRQFSNSRSEMNVSTLELGDSALYLCASSIGGSTDTQYFGPGTRLTVL.

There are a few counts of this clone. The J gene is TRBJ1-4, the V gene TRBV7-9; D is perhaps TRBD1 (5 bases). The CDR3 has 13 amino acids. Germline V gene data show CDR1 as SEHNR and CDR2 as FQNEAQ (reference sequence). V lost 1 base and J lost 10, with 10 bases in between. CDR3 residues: CASSLGDEGKLFF. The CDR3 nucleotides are TGTGCCAGCAGCTTAGGGGACGAGGGAAAACTGTTTTTT.

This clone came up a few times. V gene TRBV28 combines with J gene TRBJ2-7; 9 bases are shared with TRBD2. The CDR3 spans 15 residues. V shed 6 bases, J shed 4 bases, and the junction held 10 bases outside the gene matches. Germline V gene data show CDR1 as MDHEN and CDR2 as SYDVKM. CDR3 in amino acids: CASRITREGRYEQYF. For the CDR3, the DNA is TGTGCCAGCAGGATCACGCGGGAGGGCCGTTACGAGCAGTACTTC.